This TCR beta chain was found in a study of blood T cell repertoires in COVID-19. Germline CDR1 reads LGHNA; CDR2 reads YNFKEQ. The CDR3 has 15 amino acids. J gave up 3 bases and V 1 base, and 5 bases lay outside the gene matches. Libraries were prepared by immunoSEQ multiplex PCR; TCRdb keeps only in-frame clonotypes and omits some of them. The data show 150,000 to 200,000 clones, with about nine tenths seen just once and around 3.3% held by the top ten. The sequence derives from a man aged 65 to 85 with acute or convalescent COVID-19. The genes are TRBV4-2 and TRBJ2-7, with 8 bases matching TRBD2. Specimen: peripheral blood. CDR3: CASSQALADYYEQYF. The CDR3 region has the DNA TGTGCCAGCAGCCAAGCACTAGCGGACTACTACGAGCAGTACTTC.